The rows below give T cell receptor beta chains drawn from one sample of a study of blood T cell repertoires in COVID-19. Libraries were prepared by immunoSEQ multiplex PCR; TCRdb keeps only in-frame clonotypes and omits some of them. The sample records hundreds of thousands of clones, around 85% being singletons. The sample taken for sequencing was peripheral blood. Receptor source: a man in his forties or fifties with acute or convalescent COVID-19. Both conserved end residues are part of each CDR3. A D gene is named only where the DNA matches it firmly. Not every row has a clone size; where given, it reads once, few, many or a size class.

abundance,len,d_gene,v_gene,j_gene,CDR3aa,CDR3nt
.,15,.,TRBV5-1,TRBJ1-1,CASSLEGQGNTEAFF,TGCGCCAGCAGCTTAGAAGGTCAGGGCAACACTGAAGCTTTCTTT
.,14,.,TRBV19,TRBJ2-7,CASSIGGATYEQYF,TGTGCCAGTAGTATAGGGGGCGCTACCTACGAGCAGTACTTC
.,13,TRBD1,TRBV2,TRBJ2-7,CASNGQGNYEQYF,TGTGCCAGCAACGGACAGGGGAACTACGAGCAGTACTTC
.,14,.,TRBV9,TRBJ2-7,CASSVGQGTYEQYF,TGTGCCAGCAGCGTTGGGCAGGGCACCTACGAGCAGTACTTC
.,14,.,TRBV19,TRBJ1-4,CASSLGATNEKLFF,TGTGCCAGTAGTCTAGGCGCAACTAATGAAAAACTGTTTTTT
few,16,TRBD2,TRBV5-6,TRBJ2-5,CASSLAGSGVRETQYF,TGTGCCAGCAGCTTGGCCGGCAGCGGGGTAAGAGAGACCCAGTACTTC
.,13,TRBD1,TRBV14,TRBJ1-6,CASSPGGNSPLHF,TGTGCCAGCAGCCCAGGGGGGAATTCACCCCTCCACTTT
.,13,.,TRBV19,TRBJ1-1,CASSIGTLQAAFF,TGTGCCAGTAGTATAGGGACACTACAGGCGGCTTTCTTT
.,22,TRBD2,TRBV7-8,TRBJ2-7,CASSLDRVTGGGSPRLLGEQYF,TGTGCCAGCAGCTTAGATCGGGTTACGGGCGGGGGGTCCCCCAGACTACTGGGGGAGCAGTACTTC
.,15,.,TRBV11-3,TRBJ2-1,CASSQQRQGGDEQFF,TGTGCCAGCAGCCAACAGCGGCAAGGGGGGGATGAGCAGTTCTTC
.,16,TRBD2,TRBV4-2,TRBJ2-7,CASSHPPTSATYEQYF,TGTGCCAGCAGCCATCCCCCGACTAGCGCGACCTACGAGCAGTACTTC
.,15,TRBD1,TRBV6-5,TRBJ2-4,CASSRDRGRENIQYF,TGTGCCAGCAGTAGGGACAGGGGGCGGGAAAACATTCAGTACTTC
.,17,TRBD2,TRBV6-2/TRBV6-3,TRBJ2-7,CASSYLPGGALSYEQYF,TGTGCCAGCAGTTACCTCCCGGGAGGGGCCCTCTCCTACGAGCAGTACTTC
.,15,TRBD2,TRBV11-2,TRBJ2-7,CASSPTWEGRNEQYF,TGTGCCAGCAGCCCCACCTGGGAGGGCCGAAACGAGCAGTACTTC
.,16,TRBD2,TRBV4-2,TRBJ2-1,CASSQGSLAGYNEQFF,TGTGCCAGCAGCCAAGGGAGCCTAGCGGGTTACAATGAGCAGTTCTTC
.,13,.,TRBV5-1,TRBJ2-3,CASSVQGSDTQYF,TGCGCCAGCAGCGTACAGGGTTCAGATACGCAGTATTTT
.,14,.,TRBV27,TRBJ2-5,CASSLQGQAETQYF,TGTGCCAGCAGTTTACAGGGGCAGGCAGAGACCCAGTACTTC
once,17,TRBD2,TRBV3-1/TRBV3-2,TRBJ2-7,CASSLGRLAGVLYEQYF,TGTGCCAGCAGCCTTGGGAGATTAGCGGGAGTCCTCTACGAGCAGTACTTC
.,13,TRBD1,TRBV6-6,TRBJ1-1,CASSPTGDTEAFF,TGTGCCAGCAGTCCGACAGGGGACACTGAAGCTTTCTTT
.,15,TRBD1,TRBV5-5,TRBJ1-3,CASSWGTGPGNTIYF,TGTGCCAGCAGCTGGGGGACAGGGCCCGGAAACACCATATATTTT
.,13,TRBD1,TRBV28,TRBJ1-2,CASRVGQEYGYTF,TGTGCCAGCAGAGTCGGACAGGAGTATGGCTACACCTTC
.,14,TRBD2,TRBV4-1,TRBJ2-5,CASSPTTSEETQYF,TGCGCCAGCAGCCCGACGACTAGCGAAGAGACCCAGTACTTC
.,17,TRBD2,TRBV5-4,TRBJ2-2,CASTGGGLAGADGELFF,TGTGCCAGCACCGGGGGGGGACTAGCGGGAGCGGACGGGGAGCTGTTTTTT
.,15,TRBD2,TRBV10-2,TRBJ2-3,CASGGGTSYTDTQYF,TGCGCCAGCGGCGGGGGGACTAGCTACACAGATACGCAGTATTTT
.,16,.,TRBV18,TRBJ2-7,CASSPPSRANSYEQYF,TGTGCCAGCTCACCACCTTCCCGAGCGAACTCCTACGAGCAGTACTTC
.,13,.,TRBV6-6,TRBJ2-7,CASKEQLYGEQYF,TGTGCCAGCAAAGAACAGCTTTACGGCGAGCAGTACTTC
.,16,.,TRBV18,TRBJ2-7,CASSPLAGEHPYEQYF,TGTGCCAGCTCACCATTGGCAGGCGAACATCCTTACGAGCAGTACTTC
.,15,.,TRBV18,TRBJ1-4,CASSPRQTTFEKLFF,TGTGCCAGCTCACCTCGACAGACAACTTTTGAAAAACTGTTTTTT
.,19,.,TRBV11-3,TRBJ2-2,CASSLRGPGSETNTGELFF,TGTGCCAGCAGCTTACGAGGGCCCGGAAGTGAGACGAACACCGGGGAGCTGTTTTTT
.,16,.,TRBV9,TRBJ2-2,CASSVVMSPNTGELFF,TGTGCCAGCAGCGTAGTTATGTCCCCGAACACCGGGGAGCTGTTTTTT
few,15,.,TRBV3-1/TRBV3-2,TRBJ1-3,CASSWTRGPGNTIYF,TGTGCCAGCAGCTGGACACGCGGTCCCGGAAACACCATATATTTT
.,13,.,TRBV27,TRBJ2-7,CASSWTKTYEQYF,TGTGCCAGCAGTTGGACTAAAACCTACGAGCAGTACTTC
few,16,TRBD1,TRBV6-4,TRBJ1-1,CASSDSGQALNTEAFF,TGTGCCAGCAGTGACTCGGGACAGGCATTGAACACTGAAGCTTTCTTT
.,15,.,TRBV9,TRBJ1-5,CASSVGGAGDQPQHF,TGTGCCAGCAGCGTGGGGGGGGCAGGGGACCAGCCCCAGCATTTT
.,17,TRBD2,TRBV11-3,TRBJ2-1,CASSLGRTSGRGGEQFF,TGTGCCAGCAGCTTAGGAAGGACTAGCGGGAGGGGTGGTGAGCAGTTCTTC
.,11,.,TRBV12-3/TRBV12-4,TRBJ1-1,CASSAGPRAFF,TGTGCCAGCAGTGCGGGCCCGCGGGCTTTCTTT
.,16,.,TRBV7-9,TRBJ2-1,CASSLTLLRSYNEQFF,TGTGCCAGCAGCTTAACCCTTCTACGCTCCTACAATGAGCAGTTCTTC
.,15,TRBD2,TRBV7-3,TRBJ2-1,CASSLIGLAGNEQFF,TGTGCCAGCAGCTTAATCGGACTAGCAGGGAATGAGCAGTTCTTC
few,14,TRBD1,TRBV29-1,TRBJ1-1,CSVRTVTGGTEAFF,TGCAGCGTCCGGACTGTGACAGGGGGCACTGAAGCTTTCTTT
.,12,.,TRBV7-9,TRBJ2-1,CASRLDYNEQFF,TGTGCCAGCAGGCTAGACTACAATGAGCAGTTCTTC
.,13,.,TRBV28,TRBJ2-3,CASRNSFTDTQYF,TGTGCCAGCAGAAATTCCTTCACAGATACGCAGTATTTT